The entry below gives a single T cell receptor beta chain sequence along with its context. Its binding antigen is unknown. Base qualities were left out, and no much larger clone turns up one base away. The donors belonged to the validation cohort of over a hundred subjects, which was separate from the approximately 700-subject first cohort. Receptor amplification or capture employed the immunoSEQ multiplex PCR assay. From the authors' description of their analysis: To diagnose cytomegalovirus status from the catalog of TCR beta chain sequences, a statistical classification framework was built. This immuneACCESS table, as held by TCRdb, lists in-frame sequences with V and J called but not all clones. Of the missing ones, under half trace to an unresolved V gene in checked studies; the others have no known cause. The V and J calls and clone size are taken from that table; D and trimming were inferred from the DNA. Within this sample are 200,000 to 250,000 clones, with over 80% of them counted one time only. Together, the top ten hold around an eighth of the sample.

Trimming costs V 1 base and J 2 bases, and their ends lie 13 bases apart. From a lookup of the germline V gene (reference sequence), CDR1 and CDR2 are GTSNPN and SVGIG. The CDR3 starts with the cysteine, ends with the phenylalanine, and has 15 residues. CDR3 DNA only is kept here, 45 bases in frame from base 1. The data originate from a study of cytomegalovirus exposure and HLA in healthy donors (dated by TCRdb to 2015 to 2018). Concerning the study at large: The 500 to 800 repertoires of the first cohort and the 120 or so validation repertoires were produced on the same platform, according to a later analysis. To predict cytomegalovirus infection status, the study combined high-throughput TCR immunosequencing, statistical association of individual TCRs with disease status, and machine learning. In addition to the first cohort of 666 subjects, a separate validation cohort of 130 or so different subjects was used. The study was designed to test whether signatures of past pathogen exposure could be identified by cataloging public T cell receptors.

The study at large found these results: A later analysis had no HLA typing for the validation cohort, so co-occurrence there was scored across all 120 or so repertoires. In vitro tests confirmed that a few of the cytomegalovirus-associated TCR beta chains recognize cytomegalovirus antigens. A total of 150 to 200 TCR beta chains were listed by the study as associated with cytomegalovirus. Of the cluster scores, around 95% were above 0 in a later analysis, which found that TCRs clustered in the first cohort also tended to co-occur in the 120 validation repertoires. Most TCR sequences were observed very rarely across donors, whereas some public TCRs were present in many individuals. The authors suggested that the approach could potentially be generalized to other disease states and immunological phenotypes. Cytomegalovirus status was reported to be diagnosed by the classifier with high specificity and sensitivity in both the original and validation cohorts.

The sample comprised PBMCs. The clonotype comes from a woman in her thirties in good health and CMV-seropositive. The sequence is built from TRBV30 and TRBJ2-3; matching of 6 bases hints at TRBD2 as the D gene. The CDR3 corresponds to CAWSAQRLDTDTQYF. The DNA is TGTGCCTGGAGTGCCCAACGACTAGACACAGATACGCAGTATTTT.